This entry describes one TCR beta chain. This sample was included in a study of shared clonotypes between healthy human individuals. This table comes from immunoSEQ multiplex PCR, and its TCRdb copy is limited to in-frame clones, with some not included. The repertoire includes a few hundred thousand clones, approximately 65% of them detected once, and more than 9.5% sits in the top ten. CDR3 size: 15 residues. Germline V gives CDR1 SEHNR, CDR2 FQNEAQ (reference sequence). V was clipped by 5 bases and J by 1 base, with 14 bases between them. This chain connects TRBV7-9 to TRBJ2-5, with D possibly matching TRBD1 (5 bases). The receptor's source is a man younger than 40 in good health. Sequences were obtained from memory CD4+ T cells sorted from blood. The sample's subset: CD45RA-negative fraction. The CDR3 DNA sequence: TGTGCCAGCAGCATTCGCACAGGCCTCCAAGAGACCCAGTACTTC. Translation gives CASSIRTGLQETQYF.